Listed here is a single T cell receptor (beta chain). The sample comes from a study of blood T cell repertoires in COVID-19. Original analysis: The assay estimated nucleated cells by amplifying reference gene primers. Measured with immunoSEQ multiplex PCR; TCRdb has only the in-frame clones, and not every one. V and J calls and clone size follow that table, whereas D and trimming were derived from the DNA. The sample records over 85,000 clones, around nine tenths being singletons. The CDR3 loop spans 15 amino acids. Germline CDR1 LGHDT, CDR2 YNNKEL (reference sequence). Trimming at V came to 1 base and at J to 3 bases, leaving 5 bases not matched to a gene.

This receptor was identified in a human donor in a cohort sampled during active COVID-19. Sample: peripheral blood. The chain uses TRBV3-1 (or the pseudogene TRBV3-2) and TRBJ1-2; 7 positions match TRBD1. CDR3 sequence: CASSQGTGSYYGYTF. CDR3 bases: TGTGCCAGCAGCCAAGGGACAGGATCCTACTATGGCTACACCTTC.